A single sample gave rise to the 17 T cell receptor beta chains below, sequenced in a study of CD8 T cells in ankylosing spondylitis. Study findings and constraints: Seven or eight highly homologous variants made up a TCR beta motif, and this motif appeared characteristic of ankylosing spondylitis blood.

The antigens for these receptors are not known. TCRdb itself ran the 5' RACE reads through MiXCR, one entry per CDR3 protein. The table includes roughly 440,000 distinct CDR3 sequences, over 15% detected once. Sequencing input: blood, either unsorted or a sorted T cell fraction (not recorded which). These receptor sequences come from a male donor with ankylosing spondylitis.

The sample holds a few counts of this clonotype. V is TRBV7-9 and J is TRBJ1-2, with D possibly being TRBD1 (6 bases). The CDR3 runs to 13 residues. CDR1 and CDR2 (germline): SEHNR, FQNEAQ (reference sequence). Trimming shortened V by 5 bases and J by 8 bases, and 15 bases separated the two germline ends. CDR3 region: CASSLGDMGGYTF. CDR3 sequence (DNA): TGTGCCAGCAGCCTCGGGGACATGGGAGGCTACACCTTC.

The gene calls are TRBV12-3 or TRBV12-4 and TRBJ1-1; D not resolved. Trimming left V 5 bases short and J 5 bases short, with 12 bases between. The CDR3 loop spans 13 amino acids. Here the CDR3 reads CASSPVRGTEAFF. The CDR3 nucleotides are TGTGCCAGCAGTCCAGTAAGAGGGACTGAAGCTTTCTTT.

This clonotype has a handful of counts. The chain is built from TRBV28 and TRBJ2-7, with TRBD2 as a possible D gene (6 bases). This CDR3 has 16 amino acids. The germline V and J ends were trimmed by 4 bases and 0 bases, with 16 bases remaining between them. Germline loops: CDR1 MDHEN, CDR2 SYDVKM. Here the CDR3 reads CASSSPSVPNSYEQYF. In DNA, the CDR3 is TGTGCCAGCAGTTCCCCTAGCGTCCCTAACTCCTACGAGCAGTACTTC.

V is TRBV19 and J is TRBJ2-1, with 7 bases lining up with TRBD2. V shed 5 bases, J shed 7 bases, and the junction held 5 bases outside the gene matches. Germline assignment: CDR1 LNHDA and CDR2 SQIVND (reference sequence). This CDR3 spans 13 amino acids. In DNA form, the CDR3 reads TGTGCCAGTAGTCCCGACGGGGGGAATGAGCAGTTCTTC. It specifies CASSPDGGNEQFF.

In this sample, this clonotype turned up a few times. V gene TRBV12-3 or TRBV12-4 combines with J gene TRBJ2-3, with a weak D call TRBD2 (7 bases). V gave up 5 bases and J gave up 5 bases, with 29 bases separating them. CDR3 length equals 19 residues. The CDR3 region has the DNA TGTGCCAGCAGTGACCCACAAACTAGCGTGGGGGGGGCCTTAGATACGCAGTATTTT. It specifies CASSDPQTSVGGALDTQYF.

This clonotype turned up a few times. V usage is TRBV18 and J usage is TRBJ2-7; 10 bases map to TRBD1. CDR3 length: 15 residues. CDR1 KGHSH and CDR2 LQKENI come from the germline V gene. With 3 bases clipped from V and 7 bases from J, the junction kept 9 bases outside the gene matches. In DNA, the CDR3 is TGTGCCAGCTCACCCGGACAGGGGGAAGTTGGGGAGCAGTACTTC. Translated, it gives CASSPGQGEVGEQYF.

A few counts support this clonotype. The chain is built from TRBV20-1 and TRBJ2-3; D perhaps matches TRBD2 (6 bases). This CDR3 spans 15 amino acids. The germline CDR1 and CDR2 sequences are DFQATT and SNEGSKA (reference sequence). The ends were cut back, 5 bases at V and 2 bases at J, with 17 bases in the middle. The CDR3 region has the DNA TGCAGTGCTTTGTTTGAGCGGGCGATCACAGATACGCAGTATTTT. Residues: CSALFERAITDTQYF.

V is TRBV4-1 and J is TRBJ1-5; D perhaps matches TRBD1 (5 bases). CDR3 size: 17 residues. V lost 4 bases and J lost 12, with 28 bases in between. The germline gives CDR1 MGHRA, CDR2 YSYEKL. In DNA, the CDR3 is TGCGCCAGCAGCCTAAACCCGACAGAGGGGAGCAATCAGGTCCAGCATTTT. Translating it yields CASSLNPTEGSNQVQHF.

This clonotype has just a few counts. The rearrangement joins TRBV6-5 to TRBJ2-1; tentatively, D is TRBD2 (5 bases). V gave up 2 bases and J gave up 6 bases, with 11 bases separating them. This CDR3 is 14 amino acids long. Germline V gene lookup returns CDR1 MNHEY and CDR2 SVGAGI. Here the CDR3 reads CASSYAGKANEQFF. The DNA for the CDR3 is TGTGCCAGCAGTTACGCGGGCAAGGCCAATGAGCAGTTCTTC.

The chain joins TRBV12-3 or TRBV12-4 to TRBJ1-2; D is unresolved. This CDR3 is built from 13 residues. V gave up 7 bases and J gave up 4 bases, with 13 bases separating them. The CDR3 DNA is TGTGCCAGCACTGTGTTCGGGCTCTATGGCTACACCTTC. It encodes CASTVFGLYGYTF.

The chain uses TRBV25-1 and TRBJ2-1; D is ambiguous. V dropped 7 bases and J dropped 4 bases, with 14 bases sitting between them. The CDR3 extends over 14 amino acids. Germline values: CDR1 MGHDK, CDR2 SYGVNS. The CDR3 DNA reads as TGTGCCAGCACCCCCCTTTGGGGTTACAATGAGCAGTTCTTC. Protein: CASTPLWGYNEQFF.

This chain connects TRBV7-2 to TRBJ2-1, with D perhaps TRBD2 (6 bases). There are 15 residues in the CDR3. Germline lookup yields CDR1 SGHTA and CDR2 FQGNSA. V was clipped by 5 bases and J by 2 bases, with 13 bases between them. The CDR3 here is CASSTGVGAYNEQFF. DNA of the CDR3: TGTGCCAGCAGCACGGGAGTAGGCGCCTACAATGAGCAGTTCTTC. Complete variable domain (other parts from reference TRBV7-2 and TRBJ2-1): GAGVSQSPSNKVTEKGKDVELRCDPISGHTALYWYRQSLGQGLEFLIYFQGNSAPDKSGLPSDRFSAERTGGSVSTLTIQRTQQEDSAVYLCASSTGVGAYNEQFFGPGTRLTVL.

This clonotype has just a few counts. This rearrangement joins TRBV12-3 or TRBV12-4 to TRBJ2-3; perhaps TRBD2 as D (6 bases). Trimming took off 9 bases at V and 5 bases at J, with 15 bases between the two ends. The CDR3 consists of 13 residues. The CDR3 DNA follows: TGTGCCAGTGGAGGCCGCGGGGTAGATACGCAGTATTTT. This gives the protein CASGGRGVDTQYF.

This clonotype was detected only a few times. V usage is TRBV5-1 and J usage is TRBJ1-1; D uncertain. Germline V gene sequence: CDR1 SGHRS, CDR2 YFSETQ. CDR3 length equals 14 residues. Between the trimmed V and J ends, which lost 0 bases and 1 base, there was a span of 7 bases. The CDR3 DNA follows: TGCGCCAGCAGCTTGGATTACAGGAACACTGAAGCTTTCTTT. Its translation is CASSLDYRNTEAFF.

The sample holds a few counts of this clonotype. This chain joins TRBV6-2 or TRBV6-3 and TRBJ1-5, with D uncertain. Trimming stripped 6 bases from V and 6 bases from J, with 12 bases between. The germline gives CDR1 MNHEY, CDR2 SVGEGT. The CDR3 contains 13 residues. The CDR3 spells CASRGRLGQPQHF. The CDR3 bases are TGTGCCAGCAGGGGGAGATTGGGTCAGCCCCAGCATTTT.

The genes are TRBV19 and TRBJ2-2; weak D call: TRBD1 (6 bases). The CDR3 runs to 15 residues. In germline, CDR1 is LNHDA, CDR2 SQIVND (reference sequence). Trimming took 5 bases from V and 4 from J, leaving 14 bases between them. The CDR3 reads CASSPQGRGTGELFF. The CDR3 DNA reads TGTGCCAGTAGTCCACAGGGTAGGGGCACCGGGGAGCTGTTTTTT.

This clonotype was seen a handful of times. The genes are TRBV30 and TRBJ1-1; D perhaps matches TRBD1 (5 bases). CDR1 is GTSNPN, CDR2 SVGIG, per germline (reference sequence). The CDR3 runs to 14 residues. V lost 0 bases, J lost 5 bases, and 13 bases lay in between. The CDR3 sequence is CAWSVSGRGTEAFF. In nucleotides, the CDR3 is TGTGCCTGGAGTGTATCAGGGCGGGGGACTGAAGCTTTCTTT.